This T cell receptor (beta chain) was captured in a study of STAT3 mutations in large granular lymphocyte leukemia (dated by TCRdb to about 2019). For context, the study as a whole: Canonical activating STAT3 mutations were detected in roughly half of the longitudinally sequenced T-LGLL patients. More than half of T-LGLL patients received one or more immunosuppressive therapy regimens, with hematologic response in about two fifths of those treated. To reconstruct clonal hierarchy and dynamics, serial deep sequencing of TCRbeta CDR3 and STAT3 was performed in patients with T-cell large granular lymphocyte leukemia. From an initial cohort of about 200 LGL patients, 15 to 20 representative T-LGLL cases were selected for longitudinal TCRbeta and STAT3 sequencing. As controls within the study, a couple of patients with natural killer LGL leukemia were also sequenced longitudinally. For each patient, sequencing was performed at an average of roughly 4 time points, with a range of 2 to 8 samplings. Broader findings and caveats from the paper: Because no samples were available when a clone first appeared, clonal expansion had to be inferred from samplings taken at other points. TCR clonotype switching after therapy was observed in about 35% of the 18 patients, and all newly emerging clones were found to be STAT3 wild type. The burden of the dominant TCR clone was higher than the STAT3 mutant burden in several patients, which suggests that the STAT3 mutation arose secondarily inside a clone that had already expanded. At least one immunodominant TCRbeta clonotype was identified in every T-LGLL patient, and multiple immunodominant subclonotypes were identified in about half of the T-LGLL patients. Variable intervals between samplings and differing treatment regimens complicated linking therapy response to changes in TCR clonal burden. Because codominant clonotypes persisted in some patients, a small but highly pathogenic clone may have been missed.

TCRbeta libraries were sequenced on an Illumina MiSeq, and an average of roughly 41,000 productive templates per sample was obtained. TCRbeta CDR3 libraries were generated with the immunoSEQ assay using multiplex PCR amplification. As for how the authors treated the data: Following a previously defined approach, repertoire diversity was calculated, and values close to 0 point to extremely monoclonal samples. Here the immuneACCESS table is served through TCRdb, limited to in-frame sequences with V and J called. Missing clones are a known gap in these copies; in checked studies unresolved V genes cover under half, and the rest lacks a known reason. For V, J and clone size, that table is used; D and trimming come from the DNA. Within this sample are over 30,000 clones, with approximately 84% of them counted one time only. The top ten clones comprise about an eighth of the sample. DNA was extracted from blood mononuclear cells, with the same DNA used for both TCR and STAT3 sequencing.

The cysteine opens and the phenylalanine closes a CDR3 of 18 amino acids. The sequence is cut down to CDR3 DNA, 54 bases in frame from base 1. The germline V gene (reference sequence) provides CDR1 PRHDT and CDR2 FYEKMQ. V trim: 2 bases; J trim: 1 base; unmatched bases: 13. Only one count was recorded for this clone. Its antigen target is currently unknown. No base quality values were provided; no much bigger clone lies one nucleotide off. The sequencing sample was made of peripheral blood mononuclear cells. The TCR comes from a man between 60 and 75 years old with T-cell large granular lymphocyte leukemia. Some clones in this sample may be carry-over from other donors' samples. The age is the age at diagnosis. Recombination joined TRBV13 with TRBJ2-7; TRBD2 matches 8 bases in the middle. The CDR3 corresponds to CASSLNSRVSGRSYEQYF. The DNA sequence follows: TGTGCCAGCAGCTTAAATTCTCGTGTCAGCGGGAGATCCTACGAGCAGTACTTC.